This T cell receptor beta chain was sequenced for a study of CD8 T cells in Susac syndrome. Study-wide results and caveats: That the number of individuals in its TCR sequencing and HLA analysis was relatively small was acknowledged by the study.

Random-hexamer reverse transcription was applied to roughly 0.45 to 1 ug RNA. Amplification of the TCR beta CDR3 was carried out by immunoSEQ multiplex PCR, which spanned a total of 54 Vbeta and 13 Jbeta segments. One entry per CDR3 protein results from TCRdb running MiXCR on the immunoSEQ multiplex PCR reads. This table holds about 150,000 distinct CDR3 sequences, roughly 95% found once. Concerning this clonotype itself: The antigen remains undetermined.

The CD8+ and CD4+ T cells were isolated magnetically using a negative isolation approach, whereas the TEMRA cells were enriched by FACS. Germline lookup yields CDR1 LGHDT and CDR2 YNNKEL (reference sequence). The CDR3 contains 18 residues. J gave up 0 bases and V 0 bases, and 9 bases lay outside the gene matches. The chain joins TRBV3-1 to TRBJ2-5, with 8 bases identical to TRBD2. Sequenced input: CD8+ T cells from PBMCs. The TCR originated in a human donor with multiple sclerosis. The CDR3 nucleotides are TGTGCCAGCAGCCAAGAACTAGCGGAATTGATGTACCAAGAGACCCAGTACTTC. It codes for CASSQELAELMYQETQYF.